A single T cell receptor beta chain is shown here with its context. Its antigen is still unknown. No quality values exist for individual bases; no much larger clone is one base distant. Ficoll-Paque density gradient centrifugation was used to isolate PBMCs. V and J are truncated by 7 bases and 0 bases respectively, leaving an intervening sequence of 15 bases. Via the germline V gene (reference sequence), CDR1 is SEHNR and CDR2 FQNEAQ. There are 15 amino acids in the CDR3, from cysteine to phenylalanine inclusive. The only DNA kept is the CDR3, 45 bases in frame from the first base. The record originates from a study of T-cell memory formation after mild COVID-19 (dated by TCRdb to the early 2020s). The study in broad terms: TCR sequence clusters from the two donors were largely donor specific. T-cell clones expanding and contracting after mild COVID-19 in two donors were tracked by longitudinal TCRalpha and TCRbeta repertoire sequencing. Two young, previously healthy adult volunteers made up the cohort, one male and one female. Points the paper makes about the study in general: Clones contracting from day 15 to 85 had balanced CD4/CD8 phenotypes, while a second wave expanding from day 15 to 37 was biased towards CD4+. Some responding clones were found in pre-infection memory, which suggests that pre-existing cross-reactive memory T cells took part in the SARS-CoV-2 response. Only a couple of mild cases were covered by the study, and larger cohorts that include severe cases with pre-infection samples were considered necessary. Whether the second-wave clones peaking on day 37 were SARS-CoV-2 specific was not confirmed. Contracting CD4+ clones were found mainly in CM and EM memory subsets, while CD8+ clones were enriched in EMRA.

This sample was sequenced with an Illumina NovaSeq 6000. TCRalpha and TCRbeta cDNA libraries were built by 5'RACE with constant-segment primers, adding sample barcodes and unique molecular identifiers. RNA was extracted from every sample with Trizol reagent. Libraries were amplified in two PCR steps, with a second sample barcode and Illumina TruSeq adapters added in the second step. The libraries were sequenced on an Illumina NovaSeq using 2 x 150 bp paired-end reads. In the paper's pipeline: Demultiplexing of reads and collapsing into UMI-guided consensus sequences were performed with migec v1.2.7. With mixcr v2.1.11, UMI consensuses were aligned to TRA and TRB V and J templates and assembled into clonotypes. A clonotype was counted as expanded or contracted only if both edgeR and NoisET called the change significant, with noise models trained on biological replicates. edgeR calls used a false discovery rate-adjusted p below 0.01 and a log2 fold-change threshold of 1. As an exploratory analysis of dynamics, max-normalized trajectories of the 1000 most abundant clonotypes were examined by PCA with hierarchical clustering. Separately sequenced CD4+ and CD8+ repertoires were used to assign a CD4 or CD8 phenotype to each responding clone. Using fastp trimming at Q25 and MiXCR clonotype assembly, TCRdb reanalyzed the public sequencing data and kept in-frame beta chains. Each CDR3 protein gets just one entry, which takes the most common genes and DNA from the rows behind it. TCRdb's processing, not the study's, gives the V and J calls here. Within this sample are tens of thousands of distinct CDR3 sequences, with roughly 13% of them counted one time only. The leading ten clones occupy around 41% of the sample.

The receptor chain draws on TRBV7-9 and TRBJ2-5; the D match is possibly TRBD1 or TRBD2, with 6 bases aligned in each. Sequencing input: PBMCs or a T cell subset sorted from them (not recorded which). The TCR was taken from a young man who had mild COVID-19 (a few samples of this study predate the infection). The sample titles of this study are shuffled in the database, so cell type and time point are left out; the donor was told from shared clones. The nucleotide sequence is TGTGCCAGCATCCCCGAGGGGGACTACCAAGAGACCCAGTACTTC. Its coded protein is CASIPEGDYQETQYF.